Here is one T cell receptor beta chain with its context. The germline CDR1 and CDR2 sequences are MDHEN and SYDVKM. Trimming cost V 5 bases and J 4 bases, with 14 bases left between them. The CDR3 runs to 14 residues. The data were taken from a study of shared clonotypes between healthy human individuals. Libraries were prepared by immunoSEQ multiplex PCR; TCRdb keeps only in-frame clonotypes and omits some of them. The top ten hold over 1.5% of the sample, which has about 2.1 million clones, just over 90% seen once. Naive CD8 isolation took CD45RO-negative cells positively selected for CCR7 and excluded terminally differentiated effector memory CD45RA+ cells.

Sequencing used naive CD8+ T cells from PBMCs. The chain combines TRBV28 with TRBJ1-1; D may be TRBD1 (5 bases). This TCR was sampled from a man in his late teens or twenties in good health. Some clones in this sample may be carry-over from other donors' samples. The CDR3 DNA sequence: TGTGCCAGCAGTGAGGGGAGAGAGGGCACTGAAGCTTTCTTT. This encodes CASSEGREGTEAFF.